This paragraph reports one T cell receptor (beta chain). Its cognate antigen is unknown. PBMCs were collected from an approximately 9.4 ml volume of fresh peripheral blood. This sample stems from a study of T cells in Graves' hyperthyroidism and ophthalmopathy. Whole-study findings and limits: Researchers report that a 13 V-J model separated ophthalmopathy from stable hyperthyroidism. Ophthalmopathy, as predicted by the model, came a median around 6 months after the prediction.

Germline-derived CDR1 and CDR2 are MDHEN and SYDVKM. V trimming: 3 bases; J trimming: 3 bases; junction bases outside the gene matches: 12. The CDR3 has 18 amino acids. Authors of the study amplified TCR beta CDR3 regions from RNA transcripts. HTBI primers were used for first-round RT-PCR of the TCR CDR3. TCRdb called the multiplex PCR reads again in MiXCR, with one record for every CDR3 protein. The sample contains more than 300,000 distinct CDR3 sequences, about a fifth of which appear only once. Sequencing used blood. This chain connects TRBV28 to TRBJ2-3, with 10 positions matching TRBD2. The receptor comes from a man between 18 and 29 years old with Graves' ophthalmopathy. Here the CDR3 reads CASSFPPRLAGETDTQYF. The CDR3 coding sequence is TGTGCCAGCAGTTTTCCACCCCGGCTAGCGGGGGAGACAGATACGCAGTATTTT. The variable domain in full, with the rest retrieved from reference TRBV28 and TRBJ2-3, is DVKVTQSSRYLVKRTGEKVFLECVQDMDHENMFWYRQDPGLGLRLIYFSYDVKMKEKGDIPEGYSVSREKKERFSLILESASTNQTSMYLCASSFPPRLAGETDTQYFGPGTRLTVL.